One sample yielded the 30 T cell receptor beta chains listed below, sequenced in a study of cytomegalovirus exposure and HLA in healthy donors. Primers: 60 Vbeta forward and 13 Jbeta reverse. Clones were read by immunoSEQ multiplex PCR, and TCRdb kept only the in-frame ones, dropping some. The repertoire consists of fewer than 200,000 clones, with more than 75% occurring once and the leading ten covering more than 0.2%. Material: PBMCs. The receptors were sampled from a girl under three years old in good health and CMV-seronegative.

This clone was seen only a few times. CDR3 coding DNA: TGTGCCAGCAGTGAATATGGGGCCCCCGGTGGGCAGCCCCAGCATTTT. This codes for CASSEYGAPGGQPQHF. The V and J genes are TRBV6-1 and TRBJ1-5; weak D call: TRBD1 (5 bases). The CDR3 covers 16 residues. V was trimmed by 2 bases and J by 7 bases, leaving 18 bases between them. The germline CDR1 and CDR2 sequences are MNHNS and SASEGT.

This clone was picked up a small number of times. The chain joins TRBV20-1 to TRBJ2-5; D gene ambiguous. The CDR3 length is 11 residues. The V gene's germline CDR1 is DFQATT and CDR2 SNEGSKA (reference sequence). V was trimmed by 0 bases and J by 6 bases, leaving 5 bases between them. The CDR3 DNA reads TGCAGTGCTAGAGATTATCAGACCCAGTACTTC. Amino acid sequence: CSARDYQTQYF.

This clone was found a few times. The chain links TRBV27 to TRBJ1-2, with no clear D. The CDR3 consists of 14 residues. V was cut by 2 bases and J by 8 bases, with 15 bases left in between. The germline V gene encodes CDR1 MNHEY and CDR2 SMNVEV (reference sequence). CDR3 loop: CASSLTYPSWGYTF. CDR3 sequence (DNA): TGTGCCAGCAGTTTAACATACCCGTCGTGGGGCTACACCTTC.

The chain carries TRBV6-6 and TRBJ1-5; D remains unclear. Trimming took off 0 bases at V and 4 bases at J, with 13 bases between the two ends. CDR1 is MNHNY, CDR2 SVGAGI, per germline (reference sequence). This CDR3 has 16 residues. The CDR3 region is CASSYSTNSINQPQHF. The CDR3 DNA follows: TGTGCCAGCAGTTACTCGACAAACTCCATAAATCAGCCCCAGCATTTT.

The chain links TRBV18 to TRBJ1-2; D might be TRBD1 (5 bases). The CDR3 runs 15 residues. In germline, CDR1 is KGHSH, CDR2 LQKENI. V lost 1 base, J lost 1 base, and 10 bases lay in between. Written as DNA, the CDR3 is TGTGCCAGCTCACCACTTGGGGGGATTAACTATGGCTACACCTTC. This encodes CASSPLGGINYGYTF.

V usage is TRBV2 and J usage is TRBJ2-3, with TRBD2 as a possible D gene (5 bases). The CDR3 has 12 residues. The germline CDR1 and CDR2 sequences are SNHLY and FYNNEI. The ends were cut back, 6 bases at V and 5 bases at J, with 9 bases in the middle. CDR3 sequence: CASRLGIDTQYF. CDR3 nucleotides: TGTGCCAGCAGACTAGGAATAGATACGCAGTATTTT.

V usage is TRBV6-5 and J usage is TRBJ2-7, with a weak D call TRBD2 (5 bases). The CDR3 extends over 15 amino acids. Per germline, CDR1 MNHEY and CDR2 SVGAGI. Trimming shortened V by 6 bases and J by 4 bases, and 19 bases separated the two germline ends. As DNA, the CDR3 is TGTGCCAGCAGCCCCAATCGGGTCGGGATTTACGAGCAGTACTTC. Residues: CASSPNRVGIYEQYF.

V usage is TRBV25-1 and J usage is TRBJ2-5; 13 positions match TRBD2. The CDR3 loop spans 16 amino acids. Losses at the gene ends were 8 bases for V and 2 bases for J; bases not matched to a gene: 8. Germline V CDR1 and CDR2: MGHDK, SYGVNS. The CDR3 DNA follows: TGTGCCAGCGGAAGACTAGCGGGGGGCCCTCAAGAGACCCAGTACTTC. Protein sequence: CASGRLAGGPQETQYF.

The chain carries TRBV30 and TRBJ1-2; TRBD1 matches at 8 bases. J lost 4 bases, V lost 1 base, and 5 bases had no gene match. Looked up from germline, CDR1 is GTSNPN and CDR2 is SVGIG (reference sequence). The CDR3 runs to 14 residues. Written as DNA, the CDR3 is TGTGCCTGGAGTGGGGACAGGCCCATCTATGGCTACACCTTC. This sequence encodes CAWSGDRPIYGYTF.

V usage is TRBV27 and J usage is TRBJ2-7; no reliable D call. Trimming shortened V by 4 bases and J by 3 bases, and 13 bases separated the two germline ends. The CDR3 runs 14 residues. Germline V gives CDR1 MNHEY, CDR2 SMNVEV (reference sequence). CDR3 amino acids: CASSSPRVNYEQYF. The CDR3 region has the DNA TGTGCCAGCAGTTCCCCCCGAGTCAACTACGAGCAGTACTTC.

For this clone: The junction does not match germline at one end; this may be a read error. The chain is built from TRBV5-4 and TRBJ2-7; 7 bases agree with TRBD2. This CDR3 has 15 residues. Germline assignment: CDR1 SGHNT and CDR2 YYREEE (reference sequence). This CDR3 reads CASSLEASGAYEQYF. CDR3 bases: TGTGCCAGCAGTTTGGAGGCTAGCGGAGCCTACGAGCAGTACTTC. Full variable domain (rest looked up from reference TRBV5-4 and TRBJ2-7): ETGVTQSPTHLIKTRGQQVTLRCSSQSGHNTVSWYQQALGQGPQFIFQYYREEENGRGNFPPRFSGLQFPNYSSELNVNALELDDSALYLCASSLEASGAYEQYFGPGTRLTVT.

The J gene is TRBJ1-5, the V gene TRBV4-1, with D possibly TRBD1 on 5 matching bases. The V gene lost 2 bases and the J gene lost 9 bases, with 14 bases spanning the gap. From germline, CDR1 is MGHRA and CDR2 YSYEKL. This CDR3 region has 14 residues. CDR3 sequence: CASSQSAGGGPQHF. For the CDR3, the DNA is TGCGCCAGCAGCCAATCGGCGGGCGGGGGGCCCCAGCATTTT.

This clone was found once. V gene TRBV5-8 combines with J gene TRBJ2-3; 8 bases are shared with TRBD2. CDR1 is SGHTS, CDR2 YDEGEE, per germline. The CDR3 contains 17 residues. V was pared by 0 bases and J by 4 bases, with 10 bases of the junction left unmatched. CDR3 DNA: TGTGCCAGCAGCTTGGCCGGGGGGGGAGGGCCCCCAGATACGCAGTATTTT. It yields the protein CASSLAGGGGPPDTQYF.

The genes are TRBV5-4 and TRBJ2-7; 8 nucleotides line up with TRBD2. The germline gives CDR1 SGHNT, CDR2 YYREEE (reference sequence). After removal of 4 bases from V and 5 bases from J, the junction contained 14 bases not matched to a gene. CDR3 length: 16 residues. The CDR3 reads CASSGGLVAVRDEQYF. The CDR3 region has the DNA TGTGCCAGCAGCGGGGGACTAGTAGCGGTTCGCGACGAGCAGTACTTC.

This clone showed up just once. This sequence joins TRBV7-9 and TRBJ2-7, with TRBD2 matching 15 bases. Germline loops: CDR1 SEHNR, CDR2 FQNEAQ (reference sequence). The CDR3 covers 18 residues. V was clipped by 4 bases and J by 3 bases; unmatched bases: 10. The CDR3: CASSSGLAGGLTYYEQYF. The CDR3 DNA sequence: TGTGCCAGCAGCTCCGGACTAGCGGGAGGGCTCACCTACTACGAGCAGTACTTC.

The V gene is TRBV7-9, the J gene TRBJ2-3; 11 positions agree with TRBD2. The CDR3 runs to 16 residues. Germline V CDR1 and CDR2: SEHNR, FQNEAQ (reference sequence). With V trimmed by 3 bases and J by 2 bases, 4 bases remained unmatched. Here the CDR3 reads CASSLGTSGSTDTQYF. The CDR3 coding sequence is TGTGCCAGCAGCTTGGGGACTAGCGGATCCACAGATACGCAGTATTTT.

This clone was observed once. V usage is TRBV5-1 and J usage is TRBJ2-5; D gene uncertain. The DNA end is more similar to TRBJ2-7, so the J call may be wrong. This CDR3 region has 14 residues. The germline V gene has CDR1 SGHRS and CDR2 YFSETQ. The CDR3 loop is CASRVSGNSYEQYF. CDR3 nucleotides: TGCGCCAGCAGAGTGTCAGGCAATTCCTACGAGCAGTACTTC.

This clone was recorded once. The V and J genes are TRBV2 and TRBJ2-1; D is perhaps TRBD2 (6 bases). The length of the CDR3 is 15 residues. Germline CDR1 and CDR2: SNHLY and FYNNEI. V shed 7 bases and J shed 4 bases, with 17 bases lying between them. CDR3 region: CASKSREDKYNEQFF. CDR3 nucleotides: TGTGCCAGCAAGTCTAGGGAGGACAAATACAATGAGCAGTTCTTC.

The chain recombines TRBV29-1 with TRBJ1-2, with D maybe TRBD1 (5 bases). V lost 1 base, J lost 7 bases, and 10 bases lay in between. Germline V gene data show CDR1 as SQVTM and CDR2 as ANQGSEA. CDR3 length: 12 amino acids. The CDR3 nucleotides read TGCAGCGTTGAAGTCGGGGGAGGTGGCTACACCTTC. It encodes CSVEVGGGGYTF.

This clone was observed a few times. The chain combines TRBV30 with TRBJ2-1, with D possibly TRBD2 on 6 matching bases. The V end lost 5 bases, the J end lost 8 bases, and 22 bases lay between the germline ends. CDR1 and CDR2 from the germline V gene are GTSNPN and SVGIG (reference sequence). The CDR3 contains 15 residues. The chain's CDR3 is CAWAKGYGGSDEQFF. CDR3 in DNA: TGTGCCTGGGCGAAGGGTTATGGGGGGAGCGATGAGCAGTTCTTC.

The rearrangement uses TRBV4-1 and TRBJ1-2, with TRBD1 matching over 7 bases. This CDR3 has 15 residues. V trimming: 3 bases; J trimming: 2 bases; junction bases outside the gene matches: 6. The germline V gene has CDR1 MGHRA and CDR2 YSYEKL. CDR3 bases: TGCGCCAGCAGCCATAGGAACAGGGGAAACTATGGCTACACCTTC. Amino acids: CASSHRNRGNYGYTF.

The CDR3 sequence: CASSSGGGTLNYGYTF. The DNA for the CDR3 is TGTGCCAGCAGTTCTGGCGGTGGGACACTTAACTATGGCTACACCTTC. The chain links TRBV27 to TRBJ1-2; maybe TRBD1 (6 bases). The germline V gene encodes CDR1 MNHEY and CDR2 SMNVEV (reference sequence). V was cut by 4 bases and J by 1 base, with 16 bases left in between. This CDR3 spans 16 amino acids.

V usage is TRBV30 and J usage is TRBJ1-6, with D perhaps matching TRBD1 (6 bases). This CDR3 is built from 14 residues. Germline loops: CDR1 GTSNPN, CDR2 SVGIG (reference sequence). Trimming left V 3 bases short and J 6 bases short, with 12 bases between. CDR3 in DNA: TGTGCCTGGAGCCCCCAGACAGGTAATTCACCCCTCCACTTT. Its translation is CAWSPQTGNSPLHF.

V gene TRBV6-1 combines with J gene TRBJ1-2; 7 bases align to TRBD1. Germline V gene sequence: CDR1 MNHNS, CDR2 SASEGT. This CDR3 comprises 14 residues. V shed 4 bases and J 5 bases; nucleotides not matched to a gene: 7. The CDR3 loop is CASSAGQPVYGYTF. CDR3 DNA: TGTGCCAGCAGTGCGGGACAGCCGGTATATGGCTACACCTTC.

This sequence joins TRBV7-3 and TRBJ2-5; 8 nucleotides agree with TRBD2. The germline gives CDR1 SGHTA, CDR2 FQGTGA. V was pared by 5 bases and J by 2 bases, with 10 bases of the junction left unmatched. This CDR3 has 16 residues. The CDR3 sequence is CASSTKLAEKQETQYF. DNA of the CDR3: TGTGCCAGCAGCACCAAACTAGCGGAAAAACAAGAGACCCAGTACTTC.

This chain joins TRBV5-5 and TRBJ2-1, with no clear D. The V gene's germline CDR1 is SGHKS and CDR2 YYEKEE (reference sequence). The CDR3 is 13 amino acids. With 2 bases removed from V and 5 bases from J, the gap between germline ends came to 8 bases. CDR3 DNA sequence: TGTGCCAGCAGCTTTAATAGAGACAATGAGCAGTTCTTC. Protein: CASSFNRDNEQFF.

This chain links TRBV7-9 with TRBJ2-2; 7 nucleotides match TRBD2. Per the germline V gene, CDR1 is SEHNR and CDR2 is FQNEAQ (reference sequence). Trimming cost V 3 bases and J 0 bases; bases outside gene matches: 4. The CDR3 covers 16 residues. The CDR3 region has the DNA TGTGCCAGCAGCTTGTGGGGGACTACGAACACCGGGGAGCTGTTTTTT. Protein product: CASSLWGTTNTGELFF.

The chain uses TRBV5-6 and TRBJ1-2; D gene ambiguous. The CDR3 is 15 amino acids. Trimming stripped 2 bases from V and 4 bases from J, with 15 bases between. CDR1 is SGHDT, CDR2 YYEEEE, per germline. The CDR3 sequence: CASSFQAFPLYGYTF. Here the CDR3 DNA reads TGTGCCAGCAGCTTTCAGGCCTTCCCCCTCTATGGCTACACCTTC. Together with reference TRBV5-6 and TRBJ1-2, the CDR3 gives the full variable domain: DAGVTQSPTHLIKTRGQQVTLRCSPKSGHDTVSWYQQALGQGPQFIFQYYEEEERQRGNFPDRFSGHQFPNYSSELNVNALLLGDSALYLCASSFQAFPLYGYTFGSGTRLTVV.

CDR3 in amino acids: CSATPGQLAFF. The CDR3 DNA reads as TGCAGTGCGACTCCGGGACAACTAGCTTTCTTT. The genes are TRBV20-1 and TRBJ1-1, with D perhaps TRBD1 (6 bases). The CDR3 is 11 residues long. The V end lost 6 bases, the J end lost 10 bases, and 15 bases lay between the germline ends. The V gene's germline CDR1 is DFQATT and CDR2 SNEGSKA (reference sequence).

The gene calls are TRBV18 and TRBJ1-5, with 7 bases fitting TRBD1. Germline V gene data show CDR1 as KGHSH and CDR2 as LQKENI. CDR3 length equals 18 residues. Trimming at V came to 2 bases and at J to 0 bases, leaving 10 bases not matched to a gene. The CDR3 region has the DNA TGTGCCAGCTCACCAAGGAACGGACAGGTCAATAGCAATCAGCCCCAGCATTTT. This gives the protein CASSPRNGQVNSNQPQHF.